This T cell receptor (beta chain) was sequenced for a study of T cell responses to AZD1222 COVID-19 vaccine. V was pared by 0 bases and J by 1 base, with 8 bases between. There are 15 residues in the CDR3. Germline assignment: CDR1 SGHRS and CDR2 YFSETQ. Repertoires were generated with immunoSEQ multiplex PCR, while TCRdb's copy carries only in-frame clones and drops some. The sample records about 200,000 clones, roughly 92% being singletons. The receptor was derived from an adult who received the AZD1222 COVID-19 vaccine. The chain combines TRBV5-1 with TRBJ1-5; D is undetermined. This sample comprised peripheral blood, obtained 28 days after the second AZD1222 dose. In DNA form, the CDR3 reads TGCGCCAGCAGCTTGGGCGTGGGAAGCAATCAGCCCCAGCATTTT. Its protein is CASSLGVGSNQPQHF.